The entry below describes one T cell receptor beta chain. Its target is unknown. The PCR ran on 60 Vbeta and 13 Jbeta primers. The repertoire was sequenced with immunoSEQ multiplex PCR; TCRdb's copy has only in-frame clones and lacks some. Here the sample spans more than 55,000 clones, roughly 80% being singletons. These data are taken from a study of cytomegalovirus exposure and HLA in healthy donors. Findings and caveats of the study: Whilst most TCR sequences proved rare, a subset of public TCRs occurred across many donors. Common viral pathogens were later found to be apparently linked to several of the most significant clusters. Researchers catalogued under 200 TCR beta chains as cytomegalovirus-associated. Analysis performed later found under 20,000 TCR beta sequences associated with HLA alleles at 0.05 false discovery rate.

The CDR3 consists of 13 residues. The J segment lost 7 bases and the V segment lost 6 bases, leaving 6 bases of the junction unmatched. The V gene's germline CDR1 is MNHNS and CDR2 SASEGT. This clonotype was obtained from a woman aged 40 to 50 in good health and CMV-seronegative. The J gene is TRBJ2-7, the V gene TRBV6-1; TRBD2 matches 10 bases. Sequencing was done on a sample of PBMCs. The CDR3 DNA sequence: TGTGCCAGCAGAGCGGGAGGGCCGGGGGAGCAGTACTTC. Its translation: CASRAGGPGEQYF.